One and the same sample provided the 8 T cell receptor beta chains below, sequenced in a study of CD4 T cells in relation to SARS-CoV-2 and coronaviruses. What these receptors recognize is not known. Unexposed donor CD4+ T cells date from about 2011-2018, before the COVID-19 pandemic. CD4+ T cells were isolated from the cells after 10 days of culture. Sequencing was performed with immunoSEQ multiplex PCR; in TCRdb, only in-frame clones are kept and a portion is missing. The sample has tens of thousands of clones, about 73% seen once. Sequencing input: CD4+ T cells from PBMCs, cultured in vitro. The source is a human donor in good health.

The genes are TRBV5-4 and TRBJ1-2; TRBD1 matches 9 bases. Germline V gives CDR1 SGHNT, CDR2 YYREEE (reference sequence). The CDR3 sequence is 14 residues long. With 3 bases clipped from V and 7 bases from J, the junction kept 7 bases outside the gene matches. The CDR3 DNA reads as TGTGCCAGCAGCTCCAACAGGGGGCAGGGTGGCTACACCTTC. Translating gives CASSSNRGQGGYTF.

This clone was seen only once. The chain employs TRBV6-2 or TRBV6-3 and TRBJ1-6, with D perhaps matching TRBD1 (5 bases). Germline V gene sequence: CDR1 MNHEY, CDR2 SVGEGT. This CDR3 has 14 amino acids. The V and J ends lost 2 bases and 10 bases respectively, with 12 bases between them. The CDR3 reads CASSYGQGSSPLHF. CDR3 in DNA: TGTGCCAGCAGTTACGGGCAGGGCTCATCACCCCTCCACTTT.

There are a few counts of this clone. The chain links TRBV3-1 (or the pseudogene TRBV3-2) to TRBJ2-5; no clear D gene. V lost 4 bases and J lost 8, with 14 bases in between. Per germline, CDR1 LGHDT and CDR2 YNNKEL (reference sequence). CDR3 length: 13 residues. DNA for the CDR3: TGTGCCAGCAGCCCCGGTGGGATAAACACCCAGTACTTC. Translation gives CASSPGGINTQYF.

This chain uses TRBV5-1 with TRBJ1-2; a weak D match, TRBD1 (6 bases). The CDR3 is 14 amino acids. The germline gives CDR1 SGHRS, CDR2 YFSETQ. V was clipped by 2 bases and J by 8 bases, with 16 bases between them. CDR3 protein: CASSFEQGEAGYTF. In DNA, the CDR3 is TGCGCCAGCAGCTTTGAACAGGGCGAAGCAGGCTACACCTTC.

The genes are TRBV4-3 and TRBJ1-2; D not certain. Germline CDR1 is LGHNA and CDR2 is YSLEER. This CDR3 region has 15 residues. Trimming shortened V by 1 base and J by 4 bases, and 13 bases separated the two germline ends. For the CDR3, the DNA is TGCGCCAGCAGCCAAGGGGCAGGCGGTACCTATGGCTACACCTTC. This encodes CASSQGAGGTYGYTF.

The chain's CDR3 is CASSYSGDSYNSPLHF. The DNA for the CDR3 is TGTGCCAGCAGTTACTCCGGGGACTCCTATAATTCACCCCTCCACTTT. The genes are TRBV6-5 and TRBJ1-6; D not resolved. The CDR3 has 16 residues. Trimming stripped 0 bases from V and 0 bases from J, with 6 bases between. The germline V gene has CDR1 MNHEY and CDR2 SVGAGI.

The chain uses TRBV7-2 and TRBJ2-5, with D possibly called TRBD1 or TRBD2 (6 bases each). The V end lost 4 bases, the J end lost 4 bases, and 19 bases lay between the germline ends. Germline CDR1 and CDR2: SGHTA and FQGNSA. This CDR3 comprises 16 residues. DNA for the CDR3: TGTGCCAGCAGCTGGGGGGCTAGCGAGGGTGGAGAGACCCAGTACTTC. It codes for CASSWGASEGGETQYF.

The chain links TRBV7-9 to TRBJ2-3; TRBD2 agrees at 10 bases. The junction had 6 bases not matched to a gene; V was cut back by 5 bases and J by 1 base. This CDR3 is built from 16 residues. Germline-derived CDR1 and CDR2 are SEHNR and FQNEAQ (reference sequence). As DNA, the CDR3 is TGTGCCAGCAGCGAAAGACTAGCGGGTCGCACAGATACGCAGTATTTT. The encoded protein is CASSERLAGRTDTQYF.